These T cell receptor beta chains were read from a single sample in a study of CD8+ T cells in alopecia areata. The data were produced by immunoSEQ multiplex PCR, yet TCRdb's version contains in-frame clones alone and is incomplete. The sample lists around 100,000 clones, roughly three fifths seen once, with 12% in the top ten. Source: CD8+ T cells sorted from blood, taken at week 24, from a patient treated with tofacitinib. All receptors derive from a human donor with alopecia areata. Both conserved end residues are part of each CDR3. The order of the fields is V gene, J gene, clone size, D gene, CDR3 length, CDR3 protein, CDR3 DNA. D genes are given only for firm matches. For some rows the clone size is stated as once, few or many, or as a class when expanded; others skip it.

v_gene: TRBV7-9
j_gene: TRBJ1-1
abundance: few
d_gene: -
len: 12
CDR3aa: CASSFGDTEAFF
CDR3nt: TGTGCCAGCAGCTTCGGGGACACTGAAGCTTTCTTT

v_gene: TRBV25-1
j_gene: TRBJ1-6
abundance: -
d_gene: -
len: 13
CDR3aa: CASSGRKNSPLHF
CDR3nt: TGTGCCAGCTCGGGACGGAAAAATTCACCCCTCCACTTT

v_gene: TRBV27
j_gene: TRBJ1-1
abundance: few
d_gene: -
len: 15
CDR3aa: CASSFTRGGGTEAFF
CDR3nt: TGTGCCAGCAGTTTTACAAGGGGTGGCGGCACTGAAGCTTTCTTT

v_gene: TRBV9
j_gene: TRBJ2-1
abundance: -
d_gene: TRBD1
len: 15
CDR3aa: CASSARQGILNEQFF
CDR3nt: TGTGCCAGCAGCGCCCGACAGGGGATCCTCAATGAGCAGTTCTTC

v_gene: TRBV29-1
j_gene: TRBJ1-1
abundance: -
d_gene: TRBD1
len: 15
CDR3aa: CSVDSGGWGRTEAFF
CDR3nt: TGCAGCGTTGACTCAGGGGGCTGGGGGAGGACTGAAGCTTTCTTT

v_gene: TRBV5-6
j_gene: TRBJ1-5
abundance: once
d_gene: -
len: 17
CDR3aa: CASSLSRWRGPNQPQHF
CDR3nt: TGTGCCAGCAGCTTGAGTCGGTGGAGGGGCCCCAATCAGCCCCAGCATTTT

v_gene: TRBV5-5
j_gene: TRBJ2-1
abundance: -
d_gene: -
len: 13
CDR3aa: CASSFRLMGEQFF
CDR3nt: TGTGCCAGCAGCTTTCGATTAATGGGTGAGCAGTTCTTC

v_gene: TRBV9
j_gene: TRBJ1-1
abundance: -
d_gene: -
len: 14
CDR3aa: CASSVGGEGTEAFF
CDR3nt: TGTGCCAGCAGCGTAGGAGGGGAGGGGACTGAAGCTTTCTTT

v_gene: TRBV6-5
j_gene: TRBJ1-1
abundance: once
d_gene: -
len: 13
CDR3aa: CASSYRERTEAFF
CDR3nt: TGTGCCAGCAGTTACAGGGAGCGCACTGAAGCTTTCTTT

v_gene: TRBV27
j_gene: TRBJ2-1
abundance: -
d_gene: -
len: 13
CDR3aa: CASSLYGDNEQFF
CDR3nt: TGTGCCAGCAGTTTATACGGAGACAATGAGCAGTTCTTC

v_gene: TRBV30
j_gene: TRBJ2-7
abundance: few
d_gene: -
len: 14
CDR3aa: CAWKQHIPPYEQYF
CDR3nt: TGTGCCTGGAAACAACATATTCCACCCTACGAGCAGTACTTC

v_gene: TRBV29-1
j_gene: TRBJ1-2
abundance: -
d_gene: -
len: 11
CDR3aa: CSVGGFYGYTF
CDR3nt: TGCAGCGTTGGCGGATTCTATGGCTACACCTTC

v_gene: TRBV2
j_gene: TRBJ1-4
abundance: once
d_gene: -
len: 16
CDR3aa: CASSEALGGSNEKLFF
CDR3nt: TGTGCCAGCAGTGAAGCGCTGGGGGGTAGTAATGAAAAACTGTTTTTT

v_gene: TRBV15
j_gene: TRBJ1-4
abundance: -
d_gene: -
len: 16
CDR3aa: CATSRGDRQLYEKLFF
CDR3nt: TGTGCCACCAGCCGGGGGGATAGACAGTTATATGAAAAACTGTTTTTT

v_gene: TRBV9
j_gene: TRBJ1-1
abundance: few
d_gene: -
len: 12
CDR3aa: CASGTAHTEAFF
CDR3nt: TGTGCCAGTGGGACGGCCCACACTGAAGCTTTCTTT

v_gene: TRBV6-1
j_gene: TRBJ2-7
abundance: -
d_gene: -
len: 18
CDR3aa: CASSEPRFGAGTDVEQYF
CDR3nt: TGTGCCAGCAGTGAACCGCGATTTGGCGCCGGGACCGATGTCGAGCAGTACTTC

v_gene: TRBV29-1
j_gene: TRBJ2-1
abundance: -
d_gene: TRBD2
len: 14
CDR3aa: CSASTSGGAYEQFF
CDR3nt: TGCAGCGCATCAACTAGCGGGGGGGCCTATGAGCAGTTCTTC

v_gene: TRBV6-5
j_gene: TRBJ2-1
abundance: -
d_gene: -
len: 13
CDR3aa: CASNAGTYNEQFF
CDR3nt: TGTGCCAGTAACGCAGGGACCTACAATGAGCAGTTCTTC

v_gene: TRBV13
j_gene: TRBJ2-5
abundance: -
d_gene: -
len: 13
CDR3aa: CASSSRTGETQYF
CDR3nt: TGTGCCAGCAGCTCAAGGACGGGAGAGACCCAGTACTTC

v_gene: TRBV7-9
j_gene: TRBJ1-2
abundance: -
d_gene: -
len: 13
CDR3aa: CASSLAASYGYTF
CDR3nt: TGTGCCAGCAGCTTAGCGGCCAGTTATGGCTACACCTTC

v_gene: TRBV5-1
j_gene: TRBJ1-2
abundance: few
d_gene: TRBD1
len: 16
CDR3aa: CASSFAQTGDDYGYTF
CDR3nt: TGCGCCAGCAGCTTCGCCCAGACAGGGGACGACTATGGCTACACCTTC

v_gene: TRBV5-6
j_gene: TRBJ2-2
abundance: once
d_gene: -
len: 15
CDR3aa: CASSLVGDNTGELFF
CDR3nt: TGTGCCAGCAGCTTGGTAGGGGATAACACCGGGGAGCTGTTTTTT